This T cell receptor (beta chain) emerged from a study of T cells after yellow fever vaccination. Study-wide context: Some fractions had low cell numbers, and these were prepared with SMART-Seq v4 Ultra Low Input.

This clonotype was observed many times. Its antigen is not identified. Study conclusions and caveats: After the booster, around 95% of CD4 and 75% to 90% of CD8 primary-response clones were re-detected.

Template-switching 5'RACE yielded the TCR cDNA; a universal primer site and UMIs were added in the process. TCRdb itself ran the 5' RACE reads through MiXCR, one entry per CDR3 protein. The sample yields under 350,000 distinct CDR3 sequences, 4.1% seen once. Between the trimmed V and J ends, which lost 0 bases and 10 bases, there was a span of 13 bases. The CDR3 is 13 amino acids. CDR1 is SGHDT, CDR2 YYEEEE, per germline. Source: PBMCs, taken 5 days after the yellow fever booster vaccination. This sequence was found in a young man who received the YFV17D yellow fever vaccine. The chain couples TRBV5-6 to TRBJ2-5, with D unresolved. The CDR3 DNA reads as TGTGCCAGCAGCTTGGTTCTAGGAGAGCTCCAGTACTTC. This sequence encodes CASSLVLGELQYF.